These 32 T cell receptor beta chains were all obtained from the same sample, sequenced in a study of blood T cell repertoires in COVID-19. Measured with immunoSEQ multiplex PCR; TCRdb has only the in-frame clones, and not every one. This table has under 300,000 clones, roughly 84% appearing once. Sequenced input: peripheral blood. These receptors were obtained from a woman in her thirties or forties who had recovered from COVID-19.

This sequence joins TRBV30 and TRBJ1-1, with a tentative D call TRBD1 (5 bases). This CDR3 comprises 14 residues. From germline, CDR1 is GTSNPN and CDR2 SVGIG (reference sequence). The V gene lost 1 base and the J gene lost 2 bases, with 11 bases spanning the gap. Written as DNA, the CDR3 is TGTGCCTGGAGTGCAGGGCTCGCAAACACTGAAGCTTTCTTT. Its protein product is CAWSAGLANTEAFF.

The rearrangement links TRBV28 to TRBJ1-1; possible D gene TRBD1, 6 bases. Germline-derived CDR1 and CDR2 are MDHEN and SYDVKM. The V gene lost 0 bases and the J gene lost 2 bases, with 19 bases spanning the gap. The CDR3 runs 18 residues. Here the CDR3 reads CASSLWRIKDRSNTEAFF. The CDR3 bases are TGTGCCAGCAGTTTATGGAGGATTAAAGACAGGTCAAACACTGAAGCTTTCTTT.

The CDR3 bases are TGCGCCAGCAGCTTGGGGCTTAGGGGGGGCGTGGAGACCCAGTACTTC. It codes for CASSLGLRGGVETQYF. The chain joins TRBV5-1 to TRBJ2-5, with TRBD2 as a possible D gene (7 bases). The CDR3 is made up of 16 amino acids. Germline V gene sequence: CDR1 SGHRS, CDR2 YFSETQ. Trimming pared 0 bases from V and 5 bases from J, leaving 17 bases between.

This chain links TRBV27 with TRBJ1-2, with D possibly matching TRBD1 (6 bases). Germline V gene sequence: CDR1 MNHEY, CDR2 SMNVEV (reference sequence). The V end lost 7 bases, the J end lost 1 base, and 10 bases lay between the germline ends. The CDR3 contains 13 residues. This CDR3 is CASTRGFNYGYTF. The CDR3 DNA follows: TGTGCCAGCACCAGGGGATTTAACTATGGCTACACCTTC.

This clone appeared once. The V and J genes are TRBV6-5 and TRBJ2-7; TRBD2 is a possible D gene (6 bases). In germline, CDR1 is MNHEY, CDR2 SVGAGI. The ends were cut back, 5 bases at V and 3 bases at J, with 14 bases in the middle. The CDR3 runs to 14 residues. The CDR3 loop reads CASSREIHNYEQYF. CDR3 sequence (DNA): TGTGCCAGCAGTCGGGAGATACATAACTACGAGCAGTACTTC.

This clone occurred many times. The chain uses TRBV4-1 and TRBJ1-2, with 7 bases lining up with TRBD1. The CDR3 sequence is 17 residues long. Germline-derived CDR1 and CDR2 are MGHRA and YSYEKL. J lost 8 bases, V lost 0 bases, and 15 bases had no gene match. CDR3 DNA sequence: TGCGCCAGCAGCCAAGATTGGTTGTTATTCGGGACAGAAGGCTACACCTTC. It encodes CASSQDWLLFGTEGYTF.

This chain uses TRBV7-2 with TRBJ1-1; the D gene is possibly TRBD1 (6 bases). The CDR3 is 15 residues long. Germline V lookup: CDR1 SGHTA, CDR2 FQGNSA. Trimming left V 6 bases short and J 7 bases short, with 21 bases between. CDR3 residues: CASSKNPGTTDEAFF. The CDR3 DNA sequence: TGTGCCAGCAGTAAAAATCCCGGGACAACCGATGAAGCTTTCTTT.

This chain links TRBV11-2 with TRBJ1-1, with 9 bases aligning to TRBD1. The J segment lost 12 bases and the V segment lost 1 base, leaving 6 bases of the junction unmatched. The CDR3 consists of 13 residues. The germline V gene encodes CDR1 SGHAT and CDR2 FQNNGV. In DNA, the CDR3 is TGTGCCAGCAGCTTAGCGACAGGGGGACATACTTTCTTT. Its protein product is CASSLATGGHTFF.

Here the CDR3 reads CASSARGGDNSPLHF. DNA of the CDR3: TGTGCCAGCAGTGCGCGGGGGGGAGATAATTCACCCCTCCACTTT. The rearrangement links TRBV2 to TRBJ1-6, with a weak D call TRBD1 (5 bases). The CDR3 is 15 residues long. Germline V gives CDR1 SNHLY, CDR2 FYNNEI. The ends were cut back, 4 bases at V and 5 bases at J, with 12 bases in the middle.

This chain connects TRBV12-5 to TRBJ2-1; the match to TRBD1 covers 7 bases. In germline, CDR1 is LGHNT, CDR2 FRNRAP. The CDR3 totals 15 residues. V lost 1 base to trimming and J lost 4 bases; unmatched junction nucleotides: 4. The CDR3 DNA follows: TGTGCTAGTGGTTTGGGACAGGGCCTTTACAATGAGCAGTTCTTC. It encodes CASGLGQGLYNEQFF. The full variable domain, completed using reference TRBV12-5 and TRBJ2-1, is DARVTQTPRHKVTEMGQEVTMRCQPILGHNTVFWYRQTMMQGLELLAYFRNRAPLDDSGMPKDRFSAEMPDATLATLKIQPSEPRDSAVYFCASGLGQGLYNEQFFGPGTRLTVL.

The count of this clone is one. The J gene is TRBJ2-7, the V gene TRBV19; D may be TRBD1 (6 bases). Trimming removed 4 bases at V and 6 bases at J, with 19 bases between. This CDR3 contains 15 residues. The germline V gene has CDR1 LNHDA and CDR2 SQIVND (reference sequence). The CDR3 nucleotides read TGTGCCAGTAGTACTACAGGGTCGATCCTAAGCGAGCAGTACTTC. It specifies CASSTTGSILSEQYF.

The chain carries TRBV15 and TRBJ2-7, with TRBD1 matching 7 bases. The CDR3 contains 15 residues. The ends lost 3 bases at V and 6 bases at J; junction bases unmatched: 11. The germline V gene has CDR1 LNHNV and CDR2 YYDKDF (reference sequence). CDR3 amino acids: CATSSPEGALREQYF. CDR3 DNA: TGTGCCACCAGCAGCCCTGAGGGGGCGCTTCGCGAGCAGTACTTC.

The chain links TRBV7-2 to TRBJ1-1; TRBD1 might be the D (6 bases). Germline loops: CDR1 SGHTA, CDR2 FQGNSA. V gave up 5 bases and J gave up 2 bases, with 18 bases separating them. This CDR3 contains 16 residues. This CDR3 reads CASSPHPGAANTEAFF. CDR3 bases: TGTGCCAGCAGCCCCCATCCAGGGGCCGCCAACACTGAAGCTTTCTTT.

The gene calls are TRBV28 and TRBJ1-2, with D uncertain. In germline, CDR1 is MDHEN, CDR2 SYDVKM. The CDR3 is made up of 12 amino acids. Trimming stripped 6 bases from V and 4 bases from J, with 9 bases between. CDR3 in amino acids: CASSVRSYGYTF. Here the CDR3 DNA reads TGTGCCAGCAGCGTCCGGAGCTATGGCTACACCTTC.

The chain employs TRBV5-1 and TRBJ1-1; no reliable D call. The CDR3 extends over 13 amino acids. Germline-derived CDR1 and CDR2 are SGHRS and YFSETQ. V shed 2 bases and J shed 7 bases, with 12 bases lying between them. CDR3 coding DNA: TGCGCCAGCAGCTTCGAGGGAATTGTTGAAGCTTTCTTT. This gives the protein CASSFEGIVEAFF.

The chain couples TRBV4-2 to TRBJ1-5; 9 bases agree with TRBD1. This CDR3 contains 15 residues. Germline CDR1 reads LGHNA; CDR2 reads YNFKEQ. V gave up 3 bases and J gave up 4 bases; unmatched junction bases: 4. DNA for the CDR3: TGTGCCAGCAGCCAGGGGGACAGGGTTAATCAGCCCCAGCATTTT. As protein: CASSQGDRVNQPQHF.

CDR3 coding DNA: TGTGCCTCAATTGGACGGGGACAGGGATATCAGCCCCAGCATTTT. The encoded protein is CASIGRGQGYQPQHF. This chain uses TRBV19 with TRBJ1-5; 9 bases match TRBD1. From germline, CDR1 is LNHDA and CDR2 SQIVND (reference sequence). The trim removed 11 bases at V and 5 bases at J, leaving 13 bases unmatched. This CDR3 region has 15 residues.

The V gene is TRBV3-1 (or the pseudogene TRBV3-2), the J gene TRBJ1-3, with D unclear. Germline assignment: CDR1 LGHDT and CDR2 YNNKEL (reference sequence). This CDR3 has 14 residues. Between the trimmed V and J ends, which lost 3 bases and 1 base, there was a span of 7 bases. CDR3 amino acids: CASSQSSSGNTIYF. CDR3 nucleotides: TGTGCCAGCAGCCAGTCTTCGTCTGGAAACACCATATATTTT.

This chain links TRBV14 with TRBJ2-1; 7 bases fit TRBD1. CDR3 length: 17 residues. Unmatched junction bases numbered 14, after V lost 3 bases and J lost 6 bases. From germline, CDR1 is SGHDN and CDR2 FVKESK. The CDR3 DNA sequence: TGTGCCAGCAGCCACTCATTCAGGGGGAACCTCCTCAATGAGCAGTTCTTC. It translates to CASSHSFRGNLLNEQFF.

This chain joins TRBV10-3 and TRBJ2-3, with 9 bases matching TRBD2. Trimming at V came to 4 bases and at J to 2 bases, leaving 7 bases not matched to a gene. This CDR3 has 16 residues. CDR1 is ENHRY and CDR2 is SYGVKD in the germline V gene. The CDR3 reads CAISGRSGGNTDTQYF. Written as DNA, the CDR3 is TGTGCCATCAGTGGACGGAGCGGGGGGAACACAGATACGCAGTATTTT.

This sequence joins TRBV6-2 or TRBV6-3 and TRBJ1-1; 11 bases line up with TRBD1. CDR3 length: 14 amino acids. J lost 12 bases, V lost 2 bases, and 8 bases had no gene match. Germline values: CDR1 MNHEY, CDR2 SVGEGT. The CDR3 reads CASSYGGQGASPFF. The CDR3 DNA is TGTGCCAGCAGTTACGGAGGACAGGGGGCTTCGCCTTTCTTT.

CDR3 bases: TGTGCCAGCACCCCCCAGTTCCATGGCTACACCTTC. It translates to CASTPQFHGYTF. This chain links TRBV6-6 with TRBJ1-2; D uncertain. Germline CDR1 is MNHNY and CDR2 is SVGAGI (reference sequence). There are 12 residues in the CDR3. The V end was cut by 7 bases, the J end by 6 bases, with 12 bases between.

The rearrangement links TRBV5-3 to TRBJ1-5; 9 positions match TRBD1. TRBV5-3 has ORF status, its function being uncertain. V lost 7 bases to trimming and J lost 7 bases; unmatched junction nucleotides: 21. This CDR3 has 18 residues. CDR3 protein: CARGAVRDRVSGRQPQHF. CDR3 bases: TGTGCCAGAGGGGCGGTTAGGGACAGGGTGTCCGGGAGGCAGCCCCAGCATTTT.

This chain connects TRBV6-2 or TRBV6-3 to TRBJ2-5; D is unresolved. Looked up from germline, CDR1 is MNHEY and CDR2 is SVGEGT. Trimming took off 2 bases at V and 5 bases at J, with 3 bases between the two ends. This CDR3 is 11 amino acids long. This CDR3 reads CASSYEETQYF. In DNA form, the CDR3 reads TGTGCCAGCAGTTACGAGGAGACCCAGTACTTC.

The chain couples TRBV4-3 to TRBJ2-7; TRBD2 agrees at 8 bases. The V gene end was trimmed by 0 bases and the J gene end by 2 bases; junction bases not matched to a gene: 9. Looked up from germline, CDR1 is LGHNA and CDR2 is YSLEER. The CDR3 contains 17 residues. The CDR3 sequence is CASSQDLGLGIPYEQYF. CDR3 sequence (DNA): TGCGCCAGCAGCCAAGATCTGGGACTAGGAATCCCCTACGAGCAGTACTTC.

The chain couples TRBV30 to TRBJ1-4; perhaps TRBD1 as D (5 bases). The CDR3 is 14 amino acids. Trimming took off 8 bases at V and 2 bases at J, with 15 bases between the two ends. The germline CDR1 and CDR2 sequences are GTSNPN and SVGIG (reference sequence). In DNA form, the CDR3 reads TGTGCCAGCAGGGATAGGTATACTAATGAAAAACTGTTTTTT. Amino acid sequence: CASRDRYTNEKLFF.

The chain uses TRBV6-2 or TRBV6-3 and TRBJ2-3; D is possibly TRBD2 (6 bases). CDR1 is MNHEY, CDR2 SVGEGT, per germline. The CDR3 is 16 residues long. Trimming took off 5 bases at V and 1 base at J, with 16 bases between the two ends. The DNA of the CDR3 is TGTGCCAGCAGTCCAGGACCCTCGGGGGGCACAGATACGCAGTATTTT. It specifies CASSPGPSGGTDTQYF.

The rearrangement links TRBV2 to TRBJ1-1, with 9 nucleotides matching TRBD1. The CDR3 has 12 amino acids. Trimming removed 10 bases from V and 3 bases from J; junction bases left unmatched: 3. The germline gives CDR1 SNHLY, CDR2 FYNNEI. The CDR3 protein is CATRQGDTEAFF. DNA for the CDR3: TGTGCCACCCGACAGGGGGACACTGAAGCTTTCTTT.

The gene calls are TRBV6-2 or TRBV6-3 and TRBJ2-3; no clear D gene. Germline V gives CDR1 MNHEY, CDR2 SVGEGT. The length of the CDR3 is 14 residues. Trimming cost V 0 bases and J 8 bases, with 12 bases left between them. The CDR3 loop reads CASSYSNEASTQYF. CDR3 nucleotides: TGTGCCAGCAGTTACTCGAATGAGGCGTCTACGCAGTATTTT.

This chain connects TRBV14 to TRBJ2-1; 16 nucleotides agree with TRBD2. The ends lost 0 bases at V and 7 bases at J; junction bases unmatched: 3. The germline V gene has CDR1 SGHDN and CDR2 FVKESK. The CDR3 loop spans 17 amino acids. CDR3 coding DNA: TGTGCCAGCAGCCAAGAGGGGACTAGCGGGGGGGGAAATGAGCAGTTCTTC. Protein product: CASSQEGTSGGGNEQFF.

This CDR3 reads CASSRGGSETQYF. The CDR3 nucleotides are TGTGCCAGCAGCCGAGGGGGCTCGGAGACCCAGTACTTC. The chain couples TRBV7-3 to TRBJ2-5; TRBD1 matches at 7 bases. The junction had 5 bases not matched to a gene; V was cut back by 5 bases and J by 5 bases. CDR1 and CDR2 from the germline V gene are SGHTA and FQGTGA. The CDR3 runs 13 residues.

The rearrangement links TRBV7-2 to TRBJ2-7; a weak D match, TRBD2 (6 bases). This CDR3 is built from 13 residues. The V gene's germline CDR1 is SGHTA and CDR2 FQGNSA. Deletions cut 5 bases from V and 6 bases from J, with 14 bases between. As DNA, the CDR3 is TGTGCCAGCAGCACGAGACTAGTTCTCGAGCAGTACTTC. Its translation: CASSTRLVLEQYF.